Listed here are 30 T cell receptor beta chains from one sample, sequenced in a study of T cell changes during pregnancy in multiple sclerosis. Generated by immunoSEQ multiplex PCR, the TCRdb table keeps only in-frame clones and is missing some. Here the sample spans some 110,000 clones, roughly 92% being singletons. The sample here was peripheral blood, taken after pregnancy. The receptors come from a female donor with multiple sclerosis, enrolled in a pregnancy study.

This clone has a single count. The genes are TRBV30 and TRBJ1-1; possibly TRBD1 for D (6 bases). Germline V gives CDR1 GTSNPN, CDR2 SVGIG (reference sequence). Trimming took 3 bases from V and 1 from J, leaving 9 bases between them. This CDR3 comprises 13 residues. CDR3 sequence (DNA): TGTGCCTGGAGCCCACAGGGGAACACTGAAGCTTTCTTT. It is translated as CAWSPQGNTEAFF. Based on the CDR3 plus reference TRBV30 and TRBJ1-1, the full variable domain is SQTIHQWPATLVQPVGSPLSLECTVEGTSNPNLYWYRQAAGRGLQLLFYSVGIGQISSEVPQNLSASRPQDRQFILSSKKLLLSDSGFYLCAWSPQGNTEAFFGQGTRLTVV.

V usage is TRBV7-6 and J usage is TRBJ2-1, with 7 positions matching TRBD2. CDR1 and CDR2 from the germline V gene are SGHVS and FNYEAQ. Trimming at V came to 2 bases and at J to 6 bases, leaving 4 bases not matched to a gene. The length of the CDR3 is 14 residues. CDR3 coding DNA: TGTGCCAGCAGCTTAAGGGACTACAGCAATGAGCAGTTCTTC. Translating it yields CASSLRDYSNEQFF.

The chain links TRBV19 to TRBJ2-1, with 11 positions matching TRBD2. Germline V CDR1 and CDR2: LNHDA, SQIVND (reference sequence). The V segment lost 5 bases and the J segment 7 bases; nucleotides outside the gene matches: 7. The CDR3 extends over 15 amino acids. CDR3: CASSYTSGSGNEQFF. The CDR3 coding sequence is TGTGCCAGTAGTTACACTAGCGGGAGCGGAAATGAGCAGTTCTTC. Variable domain in full (rest from reference TRBV19 and TRBJ2-1): DGGITQSPKYLFRKEGQNVTLSCEQNLNHDAMYWYRQDPGQGLRLIYYSQIVNDFQKGDIAEGYSVSREKKESFPLTVTSAQKNPTAFYLCASSYTSGSGNEQFFGPGTRLTVL.

This sequence joins TRBV4-1 and TRBJ2-1; 8 bases are a match to TRBD1. The V and J ends lost 2 bases and 8 bases, in that order; junction bases with no gene match: 17. There are 18 residues in the CDR3. In germline, CDR1 is MGHRA, CDR2 YSYEKL. Here the CDR3 reads CASSQRGEQGVIFHEQFF. The CDR3 nucleotides are TGCGCCAGCAGCCAAAGGGGCGAACAGGGGGTGATTTTCCATGAGCAGTTCTTC.

In its sample, this clone was seen once. The J gene is TRBJ1-5, the V gene TRBV15; D unresolved. With 3 bases removed from V and 1 base from J, the gap between germline ends came to 16 bases. Per germline, CDR1 LNHNV and CDR2 YYDKDF (reference sequence). This CDR3 has 17 amino acids. CDR3 in DNA: TGTGCCACCAGCAGGTCGGGGAGGGCGAGAAGCAATCAGCCCCAGCATTTT. The encoded protein is CATSRSGRARSNQPQHF. Combining the CDR3 with reference TRBV15 and TRBJ1-5 gives the whole variable domain DAMVIQNPRYQVTQFGKPVTLSCSQTLNHNVMYWYQQKSSQAPKLLFHYYDKDFNNEADTPDNFQSRRPNTSFCFLDIRSPGLGDTAMYLCATSRSGRARSNQPQHFGDGTRLSIL.

This chain joins TRBV30 and TRBJ1-5; 7 bases fit TRBD1. Trimming took 4 bases from V and 5 from J; bases not matched to a gene: 5. The germline V gene encodes CDR1 GTSNPN and CDR2 SVGIG (reference sequence). The CDR3 totals 13 residues. CDR3 DNA: TGTGCCTGGACAGGGGGTGAGGATCAGCCCCAGCATTTT. This translates into CAWTGGEDQPQHF. The entire variable domain, with the rest obtained from reference TRBV30 and TRBJ1-5, is as follows: SQTIHQWPATLVQPVGSPLSLECTVEGTSNPNLYWYRQAAGRGLQLLFYSVGIGQISSEVPQNLSASRPQDRQFILSSKKLLLSDSGFYLCAWTGGEDQPQHFGDGTRLSIL.

The chain employs TRBV5-5 and TRBJ2-1; 7 nucleotides agree with TRBD2. CDR1 and CDR2 from the germline V gene are SGHKS and YYEKEE (reference sequence). Germline trimming cut 4 bases from V and 0 bases from J; bases unmatched to any gene: 4. The CDR3 extends over 15 amino acids. This CDR3 is CASSRWTSSYNEQFF. The CDR3 DNA is TGTGCCAGCAGCCGATGGACTAGCTCCTACAATGAGCAGTTCTTC.

The rearrangement joins TRBV5-1 to TRBJ1-2; TRBD1 matches 10 bases. Germline values: CDR1 SGHRS, CDR2 YFSETQ. The CDR3 is 13 residues long. V shed 4 bases, J shed 5 bases, and the junction held 2 bases outside the gene matches. This chain's CDR3 is CASSMGQGYGYTF. The CDR3 DNA is TGCGCCAGCAGCATGGGACAGGGGTATGGCTACACCTTC.

The chain joins TRBV5-1 to TRBJ2-7, with 7 nucleotides matching TRBD1. The J segment lost 4 bases and the V segment lost 4 bases, leaving 8 bases of the junction unmatched. Germline CDR1 SGHRS, CDR2 YFSETQ. The CDR3 is 14 residues long. CDR3 sequence: CASSLWTGPYEQYF. As DNA, the CDR3 is TGCGCCAGCAGCCTCTGGACAGGACCTTACGAGCAGTACTTC.

The gene calls are TRBV28 and TRBJ2-2, with 13 nucleotides matching TRBD2. From germline, CDR1 is MDHEN and CDR2 SYDVKM. The J segment lost 1 base and the V segment lost 5 bases, leaving 4 bases of the junction unmatched. The length of the CDR3 is 17 residues. The CDR3 here is CASSPRTSGRNTGELFF. CDR3 nucleotide sequence: TGTGCCAGCAGTCCCCGGACTAGCGGGAGGAACACCGGGGAGCTGTTTTTT.

The chain links TRBV5-1 to TRBJ2-5, with D uncertain. Trimming took 2 bases from V and 5 from J, leaving 16 bases between them. The CDR3 extends over 15 amino acids. Germline-derived CDR1 and CDR2 are SGHRS and YFSETQ. Here the CDR3 DNA reads TGCGCCAGCAGCTTCGATCCCGTTCCTCAGGAGACCCAGTACTTC. Translation gives CASSFDPVPQETQYF.

The rearrangement links TRBV6-5 to TRBJ2-5; TRBD2 might be the D (5 bases). This CDR3 is built from 14 residues. V gave up 1 base and J gave up 2 bases, with 8 bases separating them. Germline-derived CDR1 and CDR2 are MNHEY and SVGAGI. The CDR3 sequence: CASSYLPGQETQYF. The CDR3 nucleotides are TGTGCCAGCAGTTACTTACCGGGACAAGAGACCCAGTACTTC.

V gene TRBV28 combines with J gene TRBJ2-6, with D unresolved. The CDR3 sequence is 15 residues long. V was cut by 6 bases and J by 0 bases, with 9 bases left in between. The germline gives CDR1 MDHEN, CDR2 SYDVKM. CDR3 sequence reads: CASRTPGSGANVLTF. In DNA, the CDR3 is TGTGCCAGCAGAACCCCGGGCTCTGGGGCCAACGTCCTGACTTTC.

The V call is TRBV6-6, the J call TRBJ1-5; D is possibly TRBD1 (6 bases). Germline V gene data show CDR1 as MNHNY and CDR2 as SVGAGI (reference sequence). Trimming took off 4 bases at V and 5 bases at J, with 18 bases between the two ends. The CDR3 spans 16 residues. The CDR3 bases are TGTGCCAGCAGTTCCTTAGTGGGCAGGGGAGATCAGCCCCAGCATTTT. Its translation is CASSSLVGRGDQPQHF.

The chain joins TRBV2 to TRBJ2-5; possible D gene TRBD2, 6 bases. The V end was cut by 4 bases, the J end by 3 bases, with 15 bases between. The CDR3 loop spans 15 amino acids. The V gene's germline CDR1 is SNHLY and CDR2 FYNNEI. CDR3 nucleotide sequence: TGTGCCAGCAGTGGGGCCCGGAGGAGGGAAGAGACCCAGTACTTC. Amino acid sequence: CASSGARRREETQYF.

The gene calls are TRBV15 and TRBJ2-2; the D is unclear. V lost 2 bases and J 3 bases, leaving 4 bases between the germline ends. Germline CDR1 LNHNV, CDR2 YYDKDF (reference sequence). The CDR3 is made up of 13 amino acids. CDR3 sequence: CATSRTYTGELFF. CDR3 nucleotides: TGTGCCACCAGCAGAACTTACACCGGGGAGCTGTTTTTT.

V and J are TRBV21-1 and TRBJ1-6; the D call of TRBD1 is as the table states it, not checked on the DNA. TRBV21-1 is a pseudogene locus. The CDR3 has 17 amino acids. CDR3 nucleotides: TGTGCCAGCAGCAAAATGGGACAGCATGGGCCGAAAACACCCCTCCACTTT. Amino acids: CASSKMGQHGPKTPLHF.

The V call is TRBV29-1, the J call TRBJ1-3; the D gene is possibly TRBD1 (6 bases). V was trimmed by 2 bases and J by 8 bases, leaving 13 bases between them. The CDR3 consists of 13 residues. CDR1 and CDR2 from the germline V gene are SQVTM and ANQGSEA. The CDR3 protein is CSVELGQKDTIYF. The CDR3, as DNA: TGCAGCGTTGAATTGGGACAAAAGGACACCATATATTTT.

CDR3 sequence: CASSLQATNEKLFF. The DNA of the CDR3 is TGTGCCAGCAGCTTACAGGCAACTAATGAAAAACTGTTTTTT. The rearrangement uses TRBV7-2 and TRBJ1-4, with D unresolved. Germline values: CDR1 SGHTA, CDR2 FQGNSA. The V end lost 2 bases, the J end lost 0 bases, and 4 bases lay between the germline ends. The CDR3 is made up of 14 amino acids. The full variable domain, rest sourced from reference TRBV7-2 and TRBJ1-4, is GAGVSQSPSNKVTEKGKDVELRCDPISGHTALYWYRQSLGQGLEFLIYFQGNSAPDKSGLPSDRFSAERTGGSVSTLTIQRTQQEDSAVYLCASSLQATNEKLFFGSGTQLSVL.

This chain links TRBV20-1 with TRBJ2-1; 7 nucleotides align to TRBD2. Germline assignment: CDR1 DFQATT and CDR2 SNEGSKA (reference sequence). This CDR3 contains 11 residues. Losses at the gene ends were 7 bases for V and 9 bases for J; bases not matched to a gene: 6. In DNA, the CDR3 is TGCAGTGGAATGACTAGCCTTGAGCAGTTCTTC. Translation: CSGMTSLEQFF.

The rearrangement joins TRBV6-1 to TRBJ2-7, with D possibly TRBD2 on 6 matching bases. This CDR3 has 13 residues. Germline lookup yields CDR1 MNHNS and CDR2 SASEGT. V gave up 2 bases and J gave up 9 bases, with 14 bases separating them. The CDR3 DNA reads TGTGCCAGCAGTGAATTGGGGAGGAGAGGGCAGTACTTC. Its protein product is CASSELGRRGQYF.

V and J are TRBV10-3 and TRBJ2-3, with D maybe TRBD1 (5 bases). The V end lost 9 bases, the J end lost 1 base, and 11 bases lay between the germline ends. Germline CDR1 and CDR2: ENHRY and SYGVKD. The CDR3 is 13 amino acids. The CDR3 protein is CAIRSRGTDTQYF. The CDR3 DNA sequence: TGTGCCATACGTTCCAGGGGCACAGATACGCAGTATTTT.

Ten or more counts support this clone. This rearrangement joins TRBV6-5 to TRBJ1-1; 7 bases fit TRBD1. The CDR3 covers 14 residues. Trimming cost V 7 bases and J 5 bases; bases outside gene matches: 10. The germline CDR1 and CDR2 sequences are MNHEY and SVGAGI. CDR3 loop: CASTQTGAMTEAFF. The CDR3, as DNA: TGTGCCAGCACCCAAACAGGGGCAATGACTGAAGCTTTCTTT.

The chain couples TRBV27 to TRBJ1-1; 7 positions match TRBD1. Germline CDR1 is MNHEY and CDR2 is SMNVEV (reference sequence). V lost 2 bases to trimming and J lost 1 base; unmatched junction nucleotides: 4. This CDR3 comprises 15 residues. CDR3 region: CASSLRQGGNTEAFF. The DNA for the CDR3 is TGTGCCAGCAGTTTACGACAGGGAGGGAACACTGAAGCTTTCTTT.

The gene calls are TRBV2 and TRBJ1-5; TRBD1 is a possible D gene (6 bases). CDR1 is SNHLY and CDR2 is FYNNEI in the germline V gene. The CDR3 has 14 residues. V lost 6 bases and J 6 bases, leaving 15 bases between the germline ends. In DNA form, the CDR3 reads TGTGCCAGCAGAGCAGGGGTGGTAGGTCAGCCCCAGCATTTT. Its translation is CASRAGVVGQPQHF. The full variable domain, with the rest looked up from reference TRBV2 and TRBJ1-5, is EPEVTQTPSHQVTQMGQEVILRCVPISNHLYFYWYRQILGQKVEFLVSFYNNEISEKSEIFDDQFSVERPDGSNFTLKIRSTKLEDSAMYFCASRAGVVGQPQHFGDGTRLSIL.

The DNA of the CDR3 is TGTGCCAGCAGTTTATCGAGGACCGGGGGGGCGGACAATGAGCAGTTCTTC. Amino acids: CASSLSRTGGADNEQFF. V usage is TRBV27 and J usage is TRBJ2-1, with TRBD2 matching over 8 bases. V was pared by 0 bases and J by 5 bases, with 9 bases of the junction left unmatched. CDR1 is MNHEY and CDR2 is SMNVEV in the germline V gene (reference sequence). This CDR3 spans 17 amino acids.

This clone was recorded a few times. The chain couples TRBV4-1 to TRBJ1-1; 7 bases match TRBD1. The germline V gene has CDR1 MGHRA and CDR2 YSYEKL. The length of the CDR3 is 14 residues. Losses at the gene ends were 8 bases for V and 5 bases for J; bases not matched to a gene: 11. CDR3 sequence (DNA): TGCGCCAGCCGACGACAGGGAGGCGTTACTGAAGCTTTCTTT. Its protein product is CASRRQGGVTEAFF.

This clone was seen only a few times. The V gene is TRBV6-5, the J gene TRBJ1-5, with D uncertain. CDR3 size: 13 residues. Germline V gene data show CDR1 as MNHEY and CDR2 as SVGAGI. With 2 bases removed from V and 2 bases from J, the gap between germline ends came to 4 bases. The CDR3 DNA reads TGTGCCAGCAGTTACGAGCGCAATCAGCCCCAGCATTTT. Translated, it gives CASSYERNQPQHF.

The rearrangement joins TRBV6-1 to TRBJ1-1, with a weak D call TRBD1 (6 bases). The germline gives CDR1 MNHNS, CDR2 SASEGT. V was clipped by 6 bases and J by 3 bases, with 11 bases between them. The CDR3 has 13 amino acids. The CDR3 DNA reads as TGTGCCAGCAGGCTGAACAGGGACACTGAAGCTTTCTTT. Translation: CASRLNRDTEAFF.

This chain joins TRBV5-6 and TRBJ1-5; maybe TRBD1 (5 bases). Germline CDR1 and CDR2: SGHDT and YYEEEE. The V and J ends lost 4 bases and 7 bases respectively, with 18 bases between them. CDR3 length: 15 amino acids. CDR3 protein: CASSPGRGSLQPQHF. CDR3 DNA sequence: TGTGCCAGCAGCCCGGGGCGGGGTAGTTTACAGCCCCAGCATTTT.